This T cell receptor beta chain was sequenced in a study of blood T cell repertoires in COVID-19. Germline V lookup: CDR1 SGHVS, CDR2 FQNEAQ. The ends lost 5 bases at V and 5 bases at J; junction bases unmatched: 15. The CDR3 is made up of 17 amino acids. Assay used: immunoSEQ multiplex PCR; TCRdb lists only in-frame clones, some missing. The sample gives around 63,000 clones, 79% of which show up once; over 25% is in the top ten. The rearrangement uses TRBV7-8 and TRBJ2-5; 9 nucleotides align to TRBD2. The TCR was taken from a human donor in a cohort sampled during active COVID-19. The source material was peripheral blood. DNA for the CDR3: TGTGCCAGCAGCCTTCCCCGTGGTAGCGGGAGTACGGAGACCCAGTACTTC. It yields the protein CASSLPRGSGSTETQYF.